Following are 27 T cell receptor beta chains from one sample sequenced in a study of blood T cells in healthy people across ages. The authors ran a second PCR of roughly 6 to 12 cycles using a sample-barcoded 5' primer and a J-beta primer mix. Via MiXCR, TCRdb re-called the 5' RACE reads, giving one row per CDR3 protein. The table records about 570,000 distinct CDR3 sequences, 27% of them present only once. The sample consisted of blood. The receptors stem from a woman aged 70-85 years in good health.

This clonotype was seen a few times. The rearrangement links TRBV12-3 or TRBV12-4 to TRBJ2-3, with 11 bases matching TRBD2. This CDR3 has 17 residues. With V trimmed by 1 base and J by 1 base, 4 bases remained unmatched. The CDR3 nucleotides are TGTGCCAGCAGTTTAGGTCTAGCGGGGGGCCGCACAGATACGCAGTATTTT. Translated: CASSLGLAGGRTDTQYF.

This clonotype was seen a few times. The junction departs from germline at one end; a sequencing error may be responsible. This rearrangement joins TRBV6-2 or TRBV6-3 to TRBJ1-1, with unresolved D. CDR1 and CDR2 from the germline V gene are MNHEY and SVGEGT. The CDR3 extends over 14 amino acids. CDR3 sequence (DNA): TGTGCCAGCAGTTACTCGGTCCTGAACACTGAAACTTTCTTT. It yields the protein CASSYSVLNTETFF.

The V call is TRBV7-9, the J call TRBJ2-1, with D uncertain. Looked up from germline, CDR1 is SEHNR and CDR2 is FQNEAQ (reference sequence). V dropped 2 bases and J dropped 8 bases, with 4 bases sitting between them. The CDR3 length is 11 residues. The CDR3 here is CASSLRHEQFF. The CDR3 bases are TGTGCCAGCAGCTTACGGCATGAGCAGTTCTTC.

DNA for the CDR3: TGTGCCAGCAGATCTAGCGGGGGGGCAGGGTCAGATACGCAGTATTTT. Residues: CASRSSGGAGSDTQYF. This rearrangement joins TRBV12-3 or TRBV12-4 to TRBJ2-3, with TRBD2 matching over 12 bases. The CDR3 loop spans 16 amino acids. The V and J ends lost 6 bases and 4 bases, in that order; junction bases with no gene match: 8.

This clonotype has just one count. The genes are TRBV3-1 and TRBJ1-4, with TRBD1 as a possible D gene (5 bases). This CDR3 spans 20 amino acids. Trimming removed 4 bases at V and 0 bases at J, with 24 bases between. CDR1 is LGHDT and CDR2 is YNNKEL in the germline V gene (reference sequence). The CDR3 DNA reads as TGTGCCAGCAGCCGCCCTGTTCACTACGCCGGGGGGGCAACTAATGAAAAACTGTTTTTT. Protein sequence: CASSRPVHYAGGATNEKLFF.

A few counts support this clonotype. The CDR3 nucleotides are TGTGCCAGCAGTTTACCTCGATCGAGCTCTGGAAACACCATATATTTT. Translated: CASSLPRSSSGNTIYF. V and J are TRBV12-3 or TRBV12-4 and TRBJ1-3; the D is unclear. V was pared by 2 bases and J by 0 bases, with 11 bases between. There are 16 residues in the CDR3.

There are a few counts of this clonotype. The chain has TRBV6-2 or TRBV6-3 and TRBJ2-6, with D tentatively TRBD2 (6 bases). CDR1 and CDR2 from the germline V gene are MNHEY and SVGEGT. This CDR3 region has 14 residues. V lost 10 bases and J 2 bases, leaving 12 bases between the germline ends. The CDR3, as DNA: TGTGCCACTGGCGGGGCGGCTGGGGCCAACGTCCTGACTTTC. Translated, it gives CATGGAAGANVLTF.

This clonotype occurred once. The chain's CDR3 is CASSLAGRGNSYEQYF. CDR3 in DNA: TGCGCCAGCAGCTTGGCCGGCAGGGGCAACTCCTACGAGCAGTACTTC. The chain has TRBV5-1 and TRBJ2-7, with D tentatively TRBD1 (6 bases). Between the trimmed V and J ends, which lost 0 bases and 0 bases, there was a span of 13 bases. Germline V CDR1 and CDR2: SGHRS, YFSETQ. The CDR3 has 16 residues.

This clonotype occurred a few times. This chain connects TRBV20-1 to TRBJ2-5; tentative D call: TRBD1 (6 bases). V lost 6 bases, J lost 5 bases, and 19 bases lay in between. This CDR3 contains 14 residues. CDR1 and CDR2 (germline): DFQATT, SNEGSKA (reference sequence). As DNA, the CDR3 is TGCAGTGCGAGGACAGCGTTACAAGTGGAGACCCAGTACTTC. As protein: CSARTALQVETQYF.

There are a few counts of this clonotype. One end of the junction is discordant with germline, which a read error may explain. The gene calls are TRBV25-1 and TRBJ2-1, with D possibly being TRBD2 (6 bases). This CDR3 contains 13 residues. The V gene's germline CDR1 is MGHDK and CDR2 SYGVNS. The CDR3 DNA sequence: TGTGCCAGCACCGGCTGGGGAGGCAATGTGCAGTTCTTC. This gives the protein CASTGWGGNVQFF.

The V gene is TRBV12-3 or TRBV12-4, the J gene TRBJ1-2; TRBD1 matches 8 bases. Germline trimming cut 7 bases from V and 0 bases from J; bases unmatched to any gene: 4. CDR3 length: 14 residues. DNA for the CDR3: TGTGCCAGCAAAAAGACAGGGGCTAACTATGGCTACACCTTC. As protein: CASKKTGANYGYTF.

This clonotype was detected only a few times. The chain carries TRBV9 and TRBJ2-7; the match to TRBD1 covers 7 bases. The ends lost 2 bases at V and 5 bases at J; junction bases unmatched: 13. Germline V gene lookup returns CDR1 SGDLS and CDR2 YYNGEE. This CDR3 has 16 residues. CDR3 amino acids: CASSVSLDRDWDEQYF. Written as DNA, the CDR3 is TGTGCCAGCAGCGTCAGTCTCGACAGGGATTGGGACGAGCAGTACTTC.

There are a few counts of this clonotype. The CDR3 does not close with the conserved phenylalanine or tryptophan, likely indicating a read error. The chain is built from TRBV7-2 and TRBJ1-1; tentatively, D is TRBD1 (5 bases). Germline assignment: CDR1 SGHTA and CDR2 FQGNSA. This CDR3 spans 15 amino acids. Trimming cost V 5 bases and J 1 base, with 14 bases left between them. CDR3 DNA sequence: TGTGCCAGCAGCCTAAGACAGTCCACGAACACTGAAGCTTTCCTT. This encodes CASSLRQSTNTEAFL.

CDR3 region: CATRGDTDTQYF. As DNA, the CDR3 is TGTGCCACTAGGGGGGACACAGATACGCAGTATTTT. This chain joins TRBV2 and TRBJ2-3; D may match TRBD1 or TRBD2 (6 bases each). CDR3 length: 12 amino acids. The V and J ends lost 10 bases and 2 bases respectively, with 10 bases between them. Germline values: CDR1 SNHLY, CDR2 FYNNEI.

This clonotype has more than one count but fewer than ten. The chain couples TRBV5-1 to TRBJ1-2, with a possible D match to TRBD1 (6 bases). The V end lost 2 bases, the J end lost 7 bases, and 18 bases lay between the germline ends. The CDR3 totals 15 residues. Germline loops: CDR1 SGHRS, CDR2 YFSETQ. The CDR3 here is CASSLGGTQSAGYTF. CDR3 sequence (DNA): TGCGCCAGCAGCTTAGGGGGAACCCAATCGGCTGGCTACACCTTC.

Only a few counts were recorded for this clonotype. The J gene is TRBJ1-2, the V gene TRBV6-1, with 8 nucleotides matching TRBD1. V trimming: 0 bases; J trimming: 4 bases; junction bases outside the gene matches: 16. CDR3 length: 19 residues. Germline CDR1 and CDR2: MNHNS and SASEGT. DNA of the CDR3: TGTGCCAGCAGTGAAGCGTTTGGAGACAGGGGTGGAACCTTCTATGGCTACACCTTC. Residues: CASSEAFGDRGGTFYGYTF.

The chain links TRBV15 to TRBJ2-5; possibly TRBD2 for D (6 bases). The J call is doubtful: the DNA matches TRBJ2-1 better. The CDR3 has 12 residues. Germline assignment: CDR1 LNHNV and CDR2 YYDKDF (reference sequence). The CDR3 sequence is CATSRKEGEQFF. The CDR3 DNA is TGTGCCACCAGCAGAAAGGAGGGTGAGCAGTTCTTC.

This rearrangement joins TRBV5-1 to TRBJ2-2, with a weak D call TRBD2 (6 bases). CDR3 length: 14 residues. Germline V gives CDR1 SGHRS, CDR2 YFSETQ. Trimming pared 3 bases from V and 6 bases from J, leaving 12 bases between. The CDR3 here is CASSSAGSAGELFF. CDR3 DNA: TGCGCCAGCAGCTCCGCCGGGAGCGCCGGGGAGCTGTTTTTT.

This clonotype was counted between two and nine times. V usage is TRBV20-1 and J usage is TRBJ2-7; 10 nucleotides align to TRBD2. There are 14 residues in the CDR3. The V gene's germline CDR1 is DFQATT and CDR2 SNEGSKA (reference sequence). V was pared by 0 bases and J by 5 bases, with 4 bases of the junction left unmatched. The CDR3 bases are TGCAGTGCTAGAGATCCCAGCGGGGGGGACGAGCAGTACTTC. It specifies CSARDPSGGDEQYF.

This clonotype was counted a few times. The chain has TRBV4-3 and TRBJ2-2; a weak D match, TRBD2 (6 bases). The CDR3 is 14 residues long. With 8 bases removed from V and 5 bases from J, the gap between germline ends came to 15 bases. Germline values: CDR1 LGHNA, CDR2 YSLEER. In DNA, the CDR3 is TGCGCCAGCCGGGACTCTATAATTACCGGGGAGCTGTTTTTT. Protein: CASRDSIITGELFF.

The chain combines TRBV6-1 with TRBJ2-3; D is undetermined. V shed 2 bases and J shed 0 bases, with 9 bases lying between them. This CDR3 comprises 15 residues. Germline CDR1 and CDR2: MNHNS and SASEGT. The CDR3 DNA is TGTGCCAGCAGTGAATCTGTGGGAAGCACAGATACGCAGTATTTT. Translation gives CASSESVGSTDTQYF.

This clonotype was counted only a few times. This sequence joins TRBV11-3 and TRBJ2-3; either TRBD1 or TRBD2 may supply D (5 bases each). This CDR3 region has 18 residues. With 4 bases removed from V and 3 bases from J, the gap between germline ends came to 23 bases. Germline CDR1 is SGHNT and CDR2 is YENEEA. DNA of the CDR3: TGTGCCAGCAGCTCACGACCGGGACGGGTTTTGGGGACAGATACGCAGTATTTT. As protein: CASSSRPGRVLGTDTQYF.

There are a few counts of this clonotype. DNA of the CDR3: TGCAGTGCTAGGATAGCGGGGGGGCTAGATACGCAGTATTTT. Translating gives CSARIAGGLDTQYF. The chain combines TRBV20-1 with TRBJ2-3; TRBD2 aligns across 11 bases. The V and J ends lost 3 bases and 5 bases, in that order; junction bases with no gene match: 4. Looked up from germline, CDR1 is DFQATT and CDR2 is SNEGSKA (reference sequence). CDR3 length equals 14 residues.

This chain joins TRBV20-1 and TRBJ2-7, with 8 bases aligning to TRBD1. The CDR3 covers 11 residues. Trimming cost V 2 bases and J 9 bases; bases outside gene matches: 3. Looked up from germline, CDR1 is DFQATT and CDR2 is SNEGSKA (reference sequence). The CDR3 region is CSARLDRGQYF. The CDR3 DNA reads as TGCAGTGCTAGACTCGACAGGGGGCAGTACTTC.

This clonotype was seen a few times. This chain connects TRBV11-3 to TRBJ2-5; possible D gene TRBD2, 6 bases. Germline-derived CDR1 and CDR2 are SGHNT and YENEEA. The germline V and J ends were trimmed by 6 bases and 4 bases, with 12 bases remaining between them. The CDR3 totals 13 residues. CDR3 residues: CASRTQGGETQYF. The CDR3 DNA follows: TGTGCCAGCAGGACCCAGGGAGGAGAGACCCAGTACTTC.

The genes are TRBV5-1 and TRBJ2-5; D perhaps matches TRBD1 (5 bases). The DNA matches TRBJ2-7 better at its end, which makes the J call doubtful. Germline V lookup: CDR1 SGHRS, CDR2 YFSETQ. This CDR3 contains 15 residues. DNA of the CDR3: TGCGCCAGCAGCTTGGTAGGCCTAACAGGTCGCGAGCAGTACTTC. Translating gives CASSLVGLTGREQYF.

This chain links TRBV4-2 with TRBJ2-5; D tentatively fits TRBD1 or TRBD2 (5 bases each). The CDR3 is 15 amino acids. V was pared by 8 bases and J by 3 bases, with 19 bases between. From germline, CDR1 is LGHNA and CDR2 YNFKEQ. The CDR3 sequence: CASPSRGRTEETQYF. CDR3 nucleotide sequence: TGTGCCAGCCCGTCCCGGGGCCGAACAGAAGAGACCCAGTACTTC.